This TCR beta chain was recorded in a study of blood T cell repertoires in COVID-19. At the level of the study: PBMCs, B-cell-depleted T cells, or T cells provided the cDNA or gDNA that made up the material.

Original methodology: For nucleated cells, counts were estimated from reference gene primer amplification. Clones were sequenced by immunoSEQ multiplex PCR, and TCRdb holds only the in-frame ones, with some missing. That table is the source of V, J and clone size, and D and trimming were worked out from the DNA. The sample lists about 380,000 clones, 70% to 90% seen once, with roughly 1.2% in the top ten. This CDR3 has 18 amino acids. Trimming removed 1 base from V and 2 bases from J, with 19 bases in between. Germline loops: CDR1 MNHNS, CDR2 SASEGT. The chain recombines TRBV6-1 with TRBJ2-3; a weak D match, TRBD1 (5 bases). Sequenced sample: peripheral blood. The sequence was collected from a man aged 40-49 years with acute or convalescent COVID-19. The CDR3: CASSEGYHWGLDTDTQYF. The CDR3 DNA reads TGTGCCAGCAGTGAAGGGTACCATTGGGGCTTGGACACAGATACGCAGTATTTT.